The T cell receptor (beta chain) described here comes from a study of blood T cell repertoires in COVID-19. As for the study in general: Sites across the United States, Italy and Spain contributed samples from acute and convalescent COVID-19. PBMCs, B-cell-depleted T cells, or T cells were the source of the cDNA or gDNA that made up the material.

Per the original methods: By means of reference gene primer amplification, nucleated cell counts were estimated. Here immunoSEQ multiplex PCR was the method, and the copy in TCRdb shows in-frame clones only, minus some. Clone size and V and J calls were adopted from that table, with D and trimming inferred from the DNA. The sample shows 190,000 or so clones, 88% of them seen only once. Germline-derived CDR1 and CDR2 are SGHRS and YFSETQ. The CDR3 is 14 residues long. Trimming took 1 base from V and 5 from J, leaving 10 bases between them. This chain joins TRBV5-1 and TRBJ2-1; D is undetermined. Material for sequencing was peripheral blood. This clonotype was sampled from a young woman with acute or convalescent COVID-19. Here the CDR3 reads CASSLLPDNNEQFF. CDR3 DNA sequence: TGCGCCAGCAGCTTGCTGCCAGATAACAATGAGCAGTTCTTC.